The T cell receptor beta chain under discussion was sequenced for a study of post-analysis software for immune sequencing data. At the level of the study: Clinical courses comprised relapsing-remitting, secondary progressive and progressive-relapsing multiple sclerosis. General study points: About five TRBV segments were more frequent in patients than controls; TRBV5-6, TRBV5-1 and TRBV20-1 belonged to this group. Pronounced co-clustering by F measure was evident among identically batched samples. Significantly lower normalized Chao1 diversity was seen in multiple sclerosis patients than in controls.

Germline CDR1 LGHNA, CDR2 YSLEER. Trimming at V came to 5 bases and at J to 8 bases, leaving 9 bases not matched to a gene. The CDR3 consists of 15 residues. A single count supports this clonotype. What it binds is unknown. Built from TCR beta cDNA, the libraries had unique molecular identifiers in them. From around 1 to 10 million T cells, roughly 540,000 cDNA molecules were obtained. TCRdb redid the calling of the PCR reads with MiXCR, one entry per CDR3 protein. Of 380,000 or so distinct CDR3 sequences in the sample, roughly 35% were seen once. The chain joins TRBV4-3 to TRBJ2-2, with TRBD1 identical over 9 bases. The sample consisted of blood. This receptor was obtained from a girl aged 10 to 17 with multiple sclerosis. The CDR3: CASSSGTGRIGELFF. The CDR3 DNA reads as TGCGCCAGCAGCTCCGGGACAGGGAGGATTGGGGAGCTGTTTTTT.